This T cell receptor beta chain originates from a study of T cells in narcolepsy. General study points: Autoreactive HCRT-specific and TRIB2-specific clonotypes were marked in same-patient CSF-versus-blood CD4+ comparisons. Blood of same and different patients, but not healthy controls, reportedly held recurring autoreactive clonotypes.

Only in-frame clones appear in the TCRdb table, and some are missing; sequencing was by immunoSEQ multiplex PCR. The table shows approximately 35,000 clones, with about 85% occurring only once. Regarding this clone: The antigen is undetermined.

Germline V lookup: CDR1 SNHLY, CDR2 FYNNEI. The CDR3 spans 17 residues. J lost 6 bases, V lost 5 bases, and 12 bases had no gene match. The TCR comes from a human donor in good health. The gene calls are TRBV2 and TRBJ2-1; 11 bases are a match to TRBD2. Material for sequencing was memory (CD45RA-) CD4+ T cells from blood. CDR3 residues: CASSPGAVTSGANEQFF. CDR3 DNA sequence: TGTGCCAGCAGTCCGGGGGCCGTGACTAGCGGGGCCAATGAGCAGTTCTTC. Combining the CDR3 with reference TRBV2 and TRBJ2-1 gives the whole variable domain EPEVTQTPSHQVTQMGQEVILRCVPISNHLYFYWYRQILGQKVEFLVSFYNNEISEKSEIFDDQFSVERPDGSNFTLKIRSTKLEDSAMYFCASSPGAVTSGANEQFFGPGTRLTVL.